These T cell receptor beta chains were read from a single sample in a study of CD8+ T cells in alopecia areata. Data came from immunoSEQ multiplex PCR; TCRdb stores just in-frame clones and leaves some out. The data show about 210,000 clones, with 40% to 45% seen just once and around 3% held by the top ten. The source was CD4+ T cells sorted from blood, collected around week 37, from a patient treated with tofacitinib. The receptors come from a human donor with alopecia areata. Each CDR3 is given with its conserved first and last residue. Fields, in order: clone size, J gene, D gene, V gene, CDR3 protein, CDR3 DNA. A D gene is named only where the DNA matches it firmly. Expanded clones are given a class, and other clones once, few, many or no size at all.

>once|TRBJ1-5|TRBD1|TRBV9
CASSAGQGDQPQHF
TGTGCCAGCAGCGCTGGACAGGGCGATCAGCCCCAGCATTTT
>.|TRBJ2-1|.|TRBV30
CAWSRQNNEQFF
TGTGCCTGGAGTAGACAAAACAATGAGCAGTTCTTC
>.|TRBJ2-7|TRBD1|TRBV4-3
CASSQRGTGDEQYF
TGCGCCAGCAGCCAAAGAGGGACAGGGGACGAGCAGTACTTC
>.|TRBJ2-7|.|TRBV6-1
CASSGTGSYEQYF
TGTGCCAGCAGCGGGACCGGATCCTACGAGCAGTACTTC
>few|TRBJ1-1|.|TRBV18
CASSPARDEAFF
TGTGCCAGCTCACCAGCTAGGGATGAAGCTTTCTTT
>.|TRBJ1-2|.|TRBV2
CASSEARSNYGYTF
TGTGCCAGCAGTGAAGCGAGGTCTAACTATGGCTACACCTTC
>.|TRBJ2-5|.|TRBV30
CAWSVRRQQETQYF
TGTGCCTGGAGTGTACGGCGACAGCAAGAGACCCAGTACTTC
>.|TRBJ2-3|.|TRBV13
CASSLVWGVSSVDTQYF
TGTGCCAGCAGCTTAGTTTGGGGGGTATCTTCGGTGGATACGCAGTATTTT
>once|TRBJ2-1|.|TRBV27
CASSLSRATSYNEQFF
TGTGCCAGCAGTTTATCGAGGGCTACCTCCTACAATGAGCAGTTCTTC
>.|TRBJ2-4|TRBD2|TRBV29-1
CSVGRISGGSAQYF
TGCAGCGTCGGGAGGATTAGCGGGGGGTCGGCTCAGTACTTC
>.|TRBJ1-5|.|TRBV7-9
CASSDGANQPQHF
TGTGCCAGCAGCGACGGTGCTAATCAGCCCCAGCATTTT
>.|TRBJ1-3|TRBD1|TRBV10-3
CAISVQQGSGNTIYF
TGTGCCATCAGTGTGCAACAGGGGTCGGGAAACACCATATATTTT
>.|TRBJ2-3|.|TRBV6-5
CASSIEDTQYF
TGTGCCAGCAGCATAGAAGATACGCAGTATTTT
>.|TRBJ2-1|TRBD2|TRBV5-1
CASSLLRGSVEQFF
TGCGCCAGCAGCTTGTTACGCGGGAGCGTTGAGCAGTTCTTC
>.|TRBJ2-7|TRBD2|TRBV7-2
CASSRHSGAPSYEQYF
TGTGCCAGCAGCCGACATAGCGGGGCCCCCTCCTACGAGCAGTACTTC
>few|TRBJ2-1|TRBD1|TRBV7-2
CASSLNGQGFDEQFF
TGTGCCAGCAGCTTGAACGGACAGGGTTTTGATGAGCAGTTCTTC
>.|TRBJ2-2|.|TRBV30
CAWSPTRIGELFF
TGTGCCTGGAGTCCGACTAGGATAGGGGAGCTGTTTTTT